Listed below are T cell receptor beta chains from one sample, sequenced in a study of T-cell memory formation after mild COVID-19. TCRdb reprocessed the 5' RACE reads via MiXCR and lists one record per CDR3 protein. The top ten clones hold roughly 8.3% of a sample with under 600,000 distinct CDR3 sequences, approximately 21% of them seen once. Sequencing input: PBMCs or a T cell subset sorted from them (not recorded which). The source of these receptors is an adult woman who had mild COVID-19 (a few samples of this study predate the infection). Cell type and time point are not known. CDR3s include the opening cysteine and the closing phenylalanine or tryptophan. D genes are given only for firm matches. Only some rows state a clone size, as once, few, many or a class for expanded clones.

>TRBV28|-|-|TRBJ1-1
TGTGCCAGCAACGTGGGACGGAGGAACACTGAAGCTTTCTTT
CASNVGRRNTEAFF
>TRBV6-5|-|-|TRBJ2-2
TGTGCCAGCAGGCCCACCCCCCCGGGGCGGACCGGGGAGCTGTTTTTT
CASRPTPPGRTGELFF
>TRBV9|-|-|TRBJ1-2
TGTGCCAGCAGCCACCTGATGCGTGAAGACACTAACTATGGCTACACCTTC
CASSHLMREDTNYGYTF
>TRBV20-1|-|few|TRBJ2-3
TGCAGTGCTAGAGATCTGTCCAAGGGGGGTACGCAGTATTTT
CSARDLSKGGTQYF
>TRBV12-3/TRBV12-4|TRBD2|-|TRBJ2-7
TGTGCCAGCAGTTCTCTAGCGGGAGGGCTCCACGAGCAGTACTTC
CASSSLAGGLHEQYF
>TRBV29-1|-|-|TRBJ1-1
TGCAGCGTTGAAGACGGTATGAACACTGAAGCTTTCTTT
CSVEDGMNTEAFF
>TRBV20-1|TRBD2|-|TRBJ2-2
TGCAGTGCTAGACTAGCGGGGTCCACCGGGGAGCTGTTTTTT
CSARLAGSTGELFF
>TRBV7-6|TRBD1|-|TRBJ2-5
TGTGCCAGCAGCTTAATGGGACAGCAAGAGACCCAGTACTTC
CASSLMGQQETQYF
>TRBV6-5|-|few|TRBJ2-7
TGTGCCAGCAGCCGCCTGAGTGTGTGGGACGAGCAGTACTTC
CASSRLSVWDEQYF
>TRBV21-1|-|few|TRBJ2-5
TGTGCCAGTCACCGGGACAGGGAAGAGACCCAGTACTTC
CASHRDREETQYF
>TRBV2|-|few|TRBJ2-5
TGTGCCAGCATCCCCACCGGCCCGGAGACCCAGTACTTC
CASIPTGPETQYF
>TRBV12-3/TRBV12-4|TRBD2|-|TRBJ2-1
TGTGCCAGCAGTCCCGTCCGGCTAGCGGTGGAGCAGTTCTTC
CASSPVRLAVEQFF
>TRBV9|-|-|TRBJ2-1
TGTGCCAGCAGCGCCCCGGGCGCCTACAATGAGCAGTTCTTC
CASSAPGAYNEQFF
>TRBV7-2|-|many|TRBJ2-1
TGTGCCAGCAGCGCGGGACAGAAAAGCAATGAGCAGTTCTTC
CASSAGQKSNEQFF
>TRBV7-2|TRBD2|few|TRBJ2-7
TGTGCCAGCAGCTTTGGACTAGCGGGGAGTATGTACGAGCAGTACTTC
CASSFGLAGSMYEQYF
>TRBV12-3/TRBV12-4|-|-|TRBJ2-1
TGTGCCAGCAGCGAAGAACGGGGGGCTAGGGGTGAGCAGTTCTTC
CASSEERGARGEQFF